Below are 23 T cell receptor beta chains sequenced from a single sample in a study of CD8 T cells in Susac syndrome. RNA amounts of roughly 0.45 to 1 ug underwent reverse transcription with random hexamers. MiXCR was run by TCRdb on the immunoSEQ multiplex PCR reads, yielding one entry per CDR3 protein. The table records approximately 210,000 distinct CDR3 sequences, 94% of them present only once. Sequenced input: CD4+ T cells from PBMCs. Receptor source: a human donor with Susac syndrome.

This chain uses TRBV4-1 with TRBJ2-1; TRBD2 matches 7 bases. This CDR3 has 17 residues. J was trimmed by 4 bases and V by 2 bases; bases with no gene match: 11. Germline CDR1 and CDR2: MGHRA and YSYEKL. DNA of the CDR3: TGCGCCAGCAGCCAACGACTAGCCCCCCGGGGGTACAATGAGCAGTTCTTC. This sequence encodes CASSQRLAPRGYNEQFF.

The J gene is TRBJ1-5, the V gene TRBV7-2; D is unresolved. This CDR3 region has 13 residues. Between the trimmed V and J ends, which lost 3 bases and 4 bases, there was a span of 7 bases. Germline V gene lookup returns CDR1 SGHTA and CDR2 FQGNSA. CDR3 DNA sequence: TGTGCCAGCAGCTTTGGGCCGAATCAGCCCCAGCATTTT. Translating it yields CASSFGPNQPQHF.

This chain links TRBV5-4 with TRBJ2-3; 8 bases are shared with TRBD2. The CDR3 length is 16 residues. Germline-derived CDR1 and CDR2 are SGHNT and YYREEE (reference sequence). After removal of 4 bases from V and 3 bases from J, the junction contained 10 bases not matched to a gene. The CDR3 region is CASSAKRGPDTDTQYF. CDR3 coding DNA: TGTGCCAGCAGCGCAAAGCGGGGGCCGGATACAGATACGCAGTATTTT.

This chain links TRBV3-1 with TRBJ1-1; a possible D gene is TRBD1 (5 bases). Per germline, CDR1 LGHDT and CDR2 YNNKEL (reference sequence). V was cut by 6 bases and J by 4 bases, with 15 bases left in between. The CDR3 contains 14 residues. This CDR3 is CASSHEGRSTEAFF. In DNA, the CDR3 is TGTGCCAGCAGTCATGAGGGGAGGTCCACTGAAGCTTTCTTT.

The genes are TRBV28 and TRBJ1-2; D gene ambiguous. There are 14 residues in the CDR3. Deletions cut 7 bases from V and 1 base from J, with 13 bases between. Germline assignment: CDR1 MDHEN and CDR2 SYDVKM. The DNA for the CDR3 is TGTGCCAGCACCCCCGGAAACATTAACTATGGCTACACCTTC. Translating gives CASTPGNINYGYTF.

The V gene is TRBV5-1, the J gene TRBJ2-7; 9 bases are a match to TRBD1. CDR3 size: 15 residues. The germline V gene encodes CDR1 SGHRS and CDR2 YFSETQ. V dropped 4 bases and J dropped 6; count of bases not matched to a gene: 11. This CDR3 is CASSPGGQGRGEQYF. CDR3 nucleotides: TGCGCCAGCAGCCCCGGGGGACAGGGTAGGGGCGAGCAGTACTTC.

CDR3: CAGKGGRANDEQFF. The CDR3 region has the DNA TGTGCCGGTAAAGGAGGCCGGGCTAATGATGAGCAGTTCTTC. V is TRBV11-2 and J is TRBJ2-1; a possible D gene is TRBD2 (5 bases). Germline values: CDR1 SGHAT, CDR2 FQNNGV. This CDR3 comprises 14 residues. V lost 11 bases and J lost 8, with 22 bases in between.

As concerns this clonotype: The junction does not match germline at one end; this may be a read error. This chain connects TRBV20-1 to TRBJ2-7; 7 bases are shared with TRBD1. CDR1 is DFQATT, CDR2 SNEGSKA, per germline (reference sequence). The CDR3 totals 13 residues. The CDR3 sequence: CSAPRDDRAKQDF. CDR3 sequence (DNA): TGCAGTGCCCCACGGGATGACAGGGCCAAGCAAGACTTC.

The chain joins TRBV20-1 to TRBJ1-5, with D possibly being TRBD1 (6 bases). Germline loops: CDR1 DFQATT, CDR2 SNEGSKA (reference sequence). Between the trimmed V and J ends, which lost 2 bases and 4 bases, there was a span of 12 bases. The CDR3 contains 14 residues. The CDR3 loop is CSARSGAGNQPQHF. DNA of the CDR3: TGCAGTGCTAGATCGGGGGCTGGGAATCAGCCCCAGCATTTT.

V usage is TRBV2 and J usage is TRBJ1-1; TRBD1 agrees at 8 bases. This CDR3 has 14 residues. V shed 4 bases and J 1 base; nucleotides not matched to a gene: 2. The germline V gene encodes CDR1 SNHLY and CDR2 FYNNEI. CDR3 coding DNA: TGTGCCAGCAGTGGGGACAGGCGGAACACTGAAGCTTTCTTT. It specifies CASSGDRRNTEAFF.

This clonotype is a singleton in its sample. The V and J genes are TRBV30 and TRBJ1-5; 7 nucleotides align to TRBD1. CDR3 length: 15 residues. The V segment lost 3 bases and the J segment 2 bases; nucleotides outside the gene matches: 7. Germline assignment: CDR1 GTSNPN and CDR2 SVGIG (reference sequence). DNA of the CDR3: TGTGCCTGGAGGATACCTGGGACAGGCAATCAGCCCCAGCATTTT. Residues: CAWRIPGTGNQPQHF. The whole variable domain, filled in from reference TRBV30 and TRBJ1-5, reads SQTIHQWPATLVQPVGSPLSLECTVEGTSNPNLYWYRQAAGRGLQLLFYSVGIGQISSEVPQNLSASRPQDRQFILSSKKLLLSDSGFYLCAWRIPGTGNQPQHFGDGTRLSIL.

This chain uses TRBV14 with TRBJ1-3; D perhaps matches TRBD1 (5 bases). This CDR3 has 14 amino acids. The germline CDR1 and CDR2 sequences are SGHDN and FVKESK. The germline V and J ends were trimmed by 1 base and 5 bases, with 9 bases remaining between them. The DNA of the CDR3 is TGTGCCAGCAGCCAAGTAGGACAAAGAAACACCATATATTTT. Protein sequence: CASSQVGQRNTIYF.

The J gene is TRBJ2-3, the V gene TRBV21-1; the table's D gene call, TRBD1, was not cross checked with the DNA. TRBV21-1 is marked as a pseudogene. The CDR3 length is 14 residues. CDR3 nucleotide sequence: TGTGCCAGCAGCCGGCCCCCCCCAGGGGGTACGCAGTATTTT. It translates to CASSRPPPGGTQYF.

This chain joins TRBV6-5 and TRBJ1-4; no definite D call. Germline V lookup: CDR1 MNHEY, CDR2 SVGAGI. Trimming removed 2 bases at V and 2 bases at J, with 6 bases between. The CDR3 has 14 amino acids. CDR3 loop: CASSYSGTNEKLFF. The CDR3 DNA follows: TGTGCCAGCAGTTACAGTGGGACTAATGAAAAACTGTTTTTT.

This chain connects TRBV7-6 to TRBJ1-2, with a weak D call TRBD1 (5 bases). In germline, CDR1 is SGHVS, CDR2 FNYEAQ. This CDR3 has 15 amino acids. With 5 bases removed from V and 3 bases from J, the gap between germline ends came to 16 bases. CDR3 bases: TGTGCCAGCAGCGACCGACAGTTCGGCGACTATGGCTACACCTTC. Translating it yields CASSDRQFGDYGYTF.

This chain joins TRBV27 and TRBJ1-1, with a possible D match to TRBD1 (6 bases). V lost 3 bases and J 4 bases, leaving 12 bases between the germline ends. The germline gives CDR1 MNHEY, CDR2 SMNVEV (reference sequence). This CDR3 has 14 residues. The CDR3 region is CASSFGGRSTEAFF. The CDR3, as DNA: TGTGCCAGCAGTTTTGGGGGCCGTAGCACTGAAGCTTTCTTT.

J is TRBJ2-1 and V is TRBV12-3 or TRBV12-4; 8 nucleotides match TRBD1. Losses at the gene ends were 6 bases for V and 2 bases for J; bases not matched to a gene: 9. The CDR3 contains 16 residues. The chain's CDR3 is CASSIRQGRPYNEQFF. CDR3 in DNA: TGTGCCAGCAGCATAAGACAGGGGAGACCCTACAATGAGCAGTTCTTC.

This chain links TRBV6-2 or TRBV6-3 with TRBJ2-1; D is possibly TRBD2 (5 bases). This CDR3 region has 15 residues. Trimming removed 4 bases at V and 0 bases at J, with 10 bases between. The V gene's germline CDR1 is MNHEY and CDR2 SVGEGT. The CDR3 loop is CASSSHTSSYNEQFF. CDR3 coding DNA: TGTGCCAGCAGTTCCCACACTAGCTCCTACAATGAGCAGTTCTTC.

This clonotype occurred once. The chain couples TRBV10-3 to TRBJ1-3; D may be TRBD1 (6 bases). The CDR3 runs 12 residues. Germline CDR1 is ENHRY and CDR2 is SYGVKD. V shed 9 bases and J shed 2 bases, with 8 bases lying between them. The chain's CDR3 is CAMGTTGNTIYF. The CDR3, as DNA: TGTGCCATGGGGACAACTGGAAACACCATATATTTT.

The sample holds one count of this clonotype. The CDR3 DNA reads as TGCAGTGTCGCAGTCACAGAGACCCAGTACTTC. Its protein is CSVAVTETQYF. The chain has TRBV20-1 and TRBJ2-5; D call uncertain. The CDR3 consists of 11 residues. Germline loops: CDR1 DFQATT, CDR2 SNEGSKA (reference sequence). V was trimmed by 7 bases and J by 4 bases, leaving 10 bases between them.

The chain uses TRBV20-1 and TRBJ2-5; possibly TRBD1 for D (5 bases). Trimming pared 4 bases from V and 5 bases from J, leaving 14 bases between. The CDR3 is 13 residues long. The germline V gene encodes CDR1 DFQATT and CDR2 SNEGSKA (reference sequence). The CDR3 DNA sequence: TGCAGTGCTAAGGACACACAGAAGGAGACCCAGTACTTC. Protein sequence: CSAKDTQKETQYF.

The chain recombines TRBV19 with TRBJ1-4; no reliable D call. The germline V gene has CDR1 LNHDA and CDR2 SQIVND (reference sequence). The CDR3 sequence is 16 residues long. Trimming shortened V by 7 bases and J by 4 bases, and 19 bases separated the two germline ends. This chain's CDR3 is CASKRAAERINEKLFF. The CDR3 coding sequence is TGTGCCAGTAAGAGGGCAGCCGAGCGGATTAATGAAAAACTGTTTTTT.

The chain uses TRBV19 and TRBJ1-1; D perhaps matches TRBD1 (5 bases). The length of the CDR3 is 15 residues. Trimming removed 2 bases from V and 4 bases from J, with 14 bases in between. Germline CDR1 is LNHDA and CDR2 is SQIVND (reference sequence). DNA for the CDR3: TGTGCCAGTAGTATATCGGCCAGGGCCGGCACTGAAGCTTTCTTT. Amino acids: CASSISARAGTEAFF.